This T cell receptor beta chain was recorded in a study of cytomegalovirus exposure and HLA in healthy donors. Regarding this clone: As yet, its antigen is unknown.

13 Jbeta primers and 60 Vbeta primers were used for the PCR. Method: immunoSEQ multiplex PCR; TCRdb's copy keeps in-frame clones and lacks some. The table shows some 140,000 clones, with over 60% occurring only once. Looked up from germline, CDR1 is WSHSY and CDR2 is SAAADI. The CDR3 consists of 17 residues. Losses at the gene ends were 7 bases for V and 0 bases for J; bases not matched to a gene: 10. While unrecorded immune exposures were likely, the donors were nominally healthy when sampled. Findings and limits, study-wide: A classifier reportedly called cytomegalovirus status with high sensitivity and specificity.

V and J are TRBV10-2 and TRBJ1-5, with TRBD1 matching 9 bases. Sequencing was performed on PBMCs. This TCR was recovered from a man in his thirties or forties in good health and CMV-seronegative. The chain's CDR3 is CASIPRDREDSNQPQHF. In DNA, the CDR3 is TGCGCCAGCATTCCAAGGGACAGGGAAGATAGCAATCAGCCCCAGCATTTT.